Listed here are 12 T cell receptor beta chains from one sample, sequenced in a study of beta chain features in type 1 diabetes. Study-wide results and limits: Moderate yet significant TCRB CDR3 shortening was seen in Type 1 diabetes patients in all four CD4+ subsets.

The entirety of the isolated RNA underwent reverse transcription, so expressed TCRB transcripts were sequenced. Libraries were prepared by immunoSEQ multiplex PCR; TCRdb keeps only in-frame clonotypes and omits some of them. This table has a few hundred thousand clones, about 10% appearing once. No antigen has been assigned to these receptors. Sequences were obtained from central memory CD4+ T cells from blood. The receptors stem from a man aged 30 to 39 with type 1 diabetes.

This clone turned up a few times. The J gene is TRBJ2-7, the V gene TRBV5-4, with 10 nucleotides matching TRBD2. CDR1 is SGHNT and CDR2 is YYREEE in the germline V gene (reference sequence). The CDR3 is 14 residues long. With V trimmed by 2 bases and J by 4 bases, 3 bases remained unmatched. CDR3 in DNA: TGTGCCAGCAGCTTACTAGCGGGGTCTTACGAGCAGTACTTC. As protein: CASSLLAGSYEQYF.

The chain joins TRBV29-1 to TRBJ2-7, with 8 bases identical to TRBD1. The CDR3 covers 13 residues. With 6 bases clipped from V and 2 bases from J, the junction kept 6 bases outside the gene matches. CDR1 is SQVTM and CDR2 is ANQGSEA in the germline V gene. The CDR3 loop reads CSVEDRVAYEQYF. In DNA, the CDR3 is TGCAGCGTGGAGGACAGGGTAGCCTACGAGCAGTACTTC.

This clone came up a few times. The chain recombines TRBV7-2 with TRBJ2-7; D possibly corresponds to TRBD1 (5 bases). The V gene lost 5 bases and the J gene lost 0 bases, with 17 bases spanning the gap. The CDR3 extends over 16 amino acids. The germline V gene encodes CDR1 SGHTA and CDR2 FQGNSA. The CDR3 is CASSPLARTSSYEQYF. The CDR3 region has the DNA TGTGCCAGCAGCCCCCTCGCCCGGACAAGCTCCTACGAGCAGTACTTC.

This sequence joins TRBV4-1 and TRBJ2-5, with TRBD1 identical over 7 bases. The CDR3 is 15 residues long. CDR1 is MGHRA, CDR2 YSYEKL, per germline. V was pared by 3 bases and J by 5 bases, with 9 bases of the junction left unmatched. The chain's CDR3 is CASSQLQGRGETQYF. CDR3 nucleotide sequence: TGCGCCAGCAGCCAGCTACAGGGGCGAGGGGAGACCCAGTACTTC.

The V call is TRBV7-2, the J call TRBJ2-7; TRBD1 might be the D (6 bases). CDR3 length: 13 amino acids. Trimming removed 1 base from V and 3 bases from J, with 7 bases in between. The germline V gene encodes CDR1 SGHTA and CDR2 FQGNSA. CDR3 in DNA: TGTGCCAGCAGCTTAGGGACAGTCTACGAGCAGTACTTC. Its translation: CASSLGTVYEQYF. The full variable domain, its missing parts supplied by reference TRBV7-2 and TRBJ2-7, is GAGVSQSPSNKVTEKGKDVELRCDPISGHTALYWYRQSLGQGLEFLIYFQGNSAPDKSGLPSDRFSAERTGGSVSTLTIQRTQQEDSAVYLCASSLGTVYEQYFGPGTRLTVT.

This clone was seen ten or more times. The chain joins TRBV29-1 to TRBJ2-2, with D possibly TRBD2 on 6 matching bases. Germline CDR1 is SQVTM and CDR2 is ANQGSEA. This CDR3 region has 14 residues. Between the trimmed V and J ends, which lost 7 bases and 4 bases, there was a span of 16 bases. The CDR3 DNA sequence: TGCAGCGGTGGTAGGGCCGGGGGCACCGGGGAGCTGTTTTTT. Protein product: CSGGRAGGTGELFF.

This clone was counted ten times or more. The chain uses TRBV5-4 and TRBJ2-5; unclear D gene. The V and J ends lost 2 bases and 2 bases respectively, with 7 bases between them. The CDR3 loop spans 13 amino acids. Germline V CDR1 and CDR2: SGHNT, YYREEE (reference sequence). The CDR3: CASSLRVQETQYF. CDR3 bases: TGTGCCAGCAGCTTACGCGTTCAAGAGACCCAGTACTTC.

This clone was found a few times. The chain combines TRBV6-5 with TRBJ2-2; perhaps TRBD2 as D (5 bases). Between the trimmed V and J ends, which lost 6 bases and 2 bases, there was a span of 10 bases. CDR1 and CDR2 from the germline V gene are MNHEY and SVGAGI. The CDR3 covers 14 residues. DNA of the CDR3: TGTGCCAGCAGGCCACTAGGAAACACCGGGGAGCTGTTTTTT. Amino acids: CASRPLGNTGELFF.

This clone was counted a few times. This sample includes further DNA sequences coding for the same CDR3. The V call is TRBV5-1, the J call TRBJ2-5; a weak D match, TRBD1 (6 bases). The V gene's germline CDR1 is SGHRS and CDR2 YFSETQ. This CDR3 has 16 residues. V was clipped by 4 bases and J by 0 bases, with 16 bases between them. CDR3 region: CASSLIGQGYQETQYF. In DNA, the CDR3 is TGCGCCAGCAGCCTAATCGGGCAGGGGTACCAAGAGACCCAGTACTTC.

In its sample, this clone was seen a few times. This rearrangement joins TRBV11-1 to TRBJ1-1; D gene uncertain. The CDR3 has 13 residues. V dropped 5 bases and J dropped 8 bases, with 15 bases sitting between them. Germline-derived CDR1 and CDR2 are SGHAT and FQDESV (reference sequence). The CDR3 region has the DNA TGTGCCAGCAGCCCTCCCGGGAGCCGAGAAGCTTTCTTT. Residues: CASSPPGSREAFF.

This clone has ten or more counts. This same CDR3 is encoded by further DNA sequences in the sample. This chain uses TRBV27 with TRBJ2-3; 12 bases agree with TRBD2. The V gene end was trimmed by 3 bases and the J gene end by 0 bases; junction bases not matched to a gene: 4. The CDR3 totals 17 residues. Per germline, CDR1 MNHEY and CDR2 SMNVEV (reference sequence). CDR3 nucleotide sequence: TGTGCCAGCAGTTTCCGGACTAGCGGGACTAGCACAGATACGCAGTATTTT. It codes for CASSFRTSGTSTDTQYF.

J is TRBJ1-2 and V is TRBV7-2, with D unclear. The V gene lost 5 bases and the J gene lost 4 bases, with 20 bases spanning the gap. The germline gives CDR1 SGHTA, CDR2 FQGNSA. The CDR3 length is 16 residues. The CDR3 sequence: CASSPGQREGIYGYTF. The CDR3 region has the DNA TGTGCCAGCAGCCCTGGGCAGCGAGAAGGTATCTATGGCTACACCTTC.